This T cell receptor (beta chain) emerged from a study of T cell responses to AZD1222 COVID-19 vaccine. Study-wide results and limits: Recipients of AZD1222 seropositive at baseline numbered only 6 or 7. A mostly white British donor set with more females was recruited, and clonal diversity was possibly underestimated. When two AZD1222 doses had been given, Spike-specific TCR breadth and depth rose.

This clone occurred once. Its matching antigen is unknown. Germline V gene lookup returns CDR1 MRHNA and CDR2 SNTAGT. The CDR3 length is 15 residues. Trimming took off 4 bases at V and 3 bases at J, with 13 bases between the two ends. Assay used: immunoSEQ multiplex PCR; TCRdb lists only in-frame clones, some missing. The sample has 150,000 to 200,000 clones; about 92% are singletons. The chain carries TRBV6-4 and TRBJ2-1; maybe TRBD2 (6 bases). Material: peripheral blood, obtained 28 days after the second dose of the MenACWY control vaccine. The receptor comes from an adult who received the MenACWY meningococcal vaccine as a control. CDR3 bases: TGTGCCAGCAGTGTTGAAGCGGGTGACTACAATGAGCAGTTCTTC. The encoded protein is CASSVEAGDYNEQFF.